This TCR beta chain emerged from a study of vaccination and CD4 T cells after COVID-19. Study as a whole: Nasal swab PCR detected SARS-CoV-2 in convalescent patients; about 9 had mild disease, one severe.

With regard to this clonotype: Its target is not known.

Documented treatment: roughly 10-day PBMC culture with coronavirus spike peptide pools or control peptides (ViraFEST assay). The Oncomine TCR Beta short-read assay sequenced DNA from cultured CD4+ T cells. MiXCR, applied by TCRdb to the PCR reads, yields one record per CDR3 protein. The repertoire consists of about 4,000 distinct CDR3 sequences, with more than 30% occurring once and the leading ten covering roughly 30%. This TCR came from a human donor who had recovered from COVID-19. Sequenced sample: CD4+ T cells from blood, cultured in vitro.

CDR3 amino acids: CASSFTTGTGVAETQYF. DNA for the CDR3: TGCGCCAGCAGCTTTACCACGGGGACAGGGGTGGCGGAGACCCAGTACTTC. The chain has TRBV5-1 and TRBJ2-5, with 10 bases matching TRBD1. J gave up 5 bases and V 2 bases, and 12 bases lay outside the gene matches. The CDR3 covers 17 residues. CDR1 SGHRS and CDR2 YFSETQ come from the germline V gene.